This T cell receptor beta chain was obtained from a study of cytomegalovirus exposure and HLA in healthy donors. The study's findings and limits: Analysis was carried out at a later point, and it linked a missense DCLRE1C variant to TCR beta V- and J-gene trimming. One later analysis reportedly identified an Asian-associated ancestry cluster that showed fewer N-insertions than the roughly 600-donor mean.

The CDR3 sequence is 15 residues long. Trimming cost V 2 bases and J 0 bases, with 8 bases left between them. Looked up from germline, CDR1 is SGHTS and CDR2 is YDEGEE. PCR amplification relied on 60 Vbeta primers (plus 13 Jbeta primers). Some clones are missing from TCRdb's copy, which holds only in-frame ones; the method was immunoSEQ multiplex PCR. The sample has fewer than 250,000 clones; over 75% are singletons. In the case of this clone: Its antigen remains unknown.

The sequenced sample was PBMCs. J is TRBJ2-2 and V is TRBV5-8, with D perhaps matching TRBD1 (5 bases). This sequence was found in a male donor in good health and CMV-seronegative. CDR3 residues: CASSFTTANTGELFF. In DNA, the CDR3 is TGTGCCAGCAGCTTCACGACAGCGAACACCGGGGAGCTGTTTTTT.